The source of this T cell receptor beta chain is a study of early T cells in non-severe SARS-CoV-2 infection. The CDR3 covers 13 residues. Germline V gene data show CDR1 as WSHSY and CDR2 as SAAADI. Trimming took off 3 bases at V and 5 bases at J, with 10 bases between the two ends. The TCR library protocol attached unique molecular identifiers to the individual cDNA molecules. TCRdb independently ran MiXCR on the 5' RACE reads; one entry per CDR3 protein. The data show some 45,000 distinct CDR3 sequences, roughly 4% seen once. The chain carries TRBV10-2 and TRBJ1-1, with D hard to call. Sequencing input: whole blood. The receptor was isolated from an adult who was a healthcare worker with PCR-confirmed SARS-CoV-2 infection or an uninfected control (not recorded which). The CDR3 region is CASSEFMGTEAFF. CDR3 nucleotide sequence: TGCGCCAGCAGTGAATTTATGGGAACTGAAGCTTTCTTT.